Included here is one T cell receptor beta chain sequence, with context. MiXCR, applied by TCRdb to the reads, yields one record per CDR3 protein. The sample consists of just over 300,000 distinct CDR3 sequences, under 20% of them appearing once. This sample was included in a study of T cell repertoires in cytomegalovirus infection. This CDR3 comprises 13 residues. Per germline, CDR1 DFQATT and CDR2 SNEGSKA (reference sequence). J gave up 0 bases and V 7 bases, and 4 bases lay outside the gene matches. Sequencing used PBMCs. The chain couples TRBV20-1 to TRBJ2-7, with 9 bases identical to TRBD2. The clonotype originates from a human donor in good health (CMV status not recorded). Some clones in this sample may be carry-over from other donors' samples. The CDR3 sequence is CSVSSGGSYEQYF. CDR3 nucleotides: TGCAGTGTCAGTAGCGGGGGCTCCTACGAGCAGTACTTC.